The clone carrying this T cell receptor (beta chain) was counted between two and nine times. The sample belongs to a study of blood T cell repertoires in COVID-19. Study information: The United States, Italy and Spain were the sources of the acute and convalescent COVID-19 samples. Sources were T cells, B-cell-depleted T cells, or PBMCs; the material itself was cDNA or gDNA.

This CDR3 comprises 12 residues. Germline-derived CDR1 and CDR2 are GTSNPN and SVGIG (reference sequence). V was pared by 3 bases and J by 4 bases, with 9 bases between. In the study's own analysis: How many nucleated cells were present was estimated from reference gene primer amplification. Produced via immunoSEQ multiplex PCR; TCRdb's table is partial and in-frame only. The D gene and trimming were derived from the DNA, and the V and J assignments and clone size from that table. The table has 150,000 to 160,000 clones, roughly 80% seen once. The Seattle patients, enrolled during active infection, were followed longitudinally.

The chain has TRBV30 and TRBJ1-1; D call uncertain. The sequenced material came from peripheral blood. The source is a woman between 55 and 75 years old with COVID-19, enrolled during active disease. For the CDR3, the DNA is TGTGCCTGGAGCTTAGAGGGCACTGAAGCTTTCTTT. Its protein product is CAWSLEGTEAFF.